Listed here are 24 T cell receptor beta chains from one sample, sequenced in a study of shared clonotypes between healthy human individuals. This table comes from immunoSEQ multiplex PCR, and its TCRdb copy is limited to in-frame clones, with some not included. Altogether more than 2,000,000 clones are present, roughly 92% being singletons, with the ten largest covering 0.14%. Sequences were obtained from naive CD4+ T cells sorted from blood. Noted subset: CD45RA+ positively selected. The receptors originated from a man aged 18 to 29 in good health.

The chain couples TRBV11-2 to TRBJ1-3; D gene uncertain. This CDR3 region has 17 residues. The V gene lost 5 bases and the J gene lost 1 base, with 18 bases spanning the gap. Germline V lookup: CDR1 SGHAT, CDR2 FQNNGV. CDR3 in amino acids: CASSLRKAGGSGNTIYF. CDR3 nucleotide sequence: TGTGCCAGCAGCCTTCGGAAGGCAGGTGGATCTGGAAACACCATATATTTT.

J is TRBJ1-2 and V is TRBV29-1, with 8 bases identical to TRBD1. The V segment lost 3 bases and the J segment 6 bases; nucleotides outside the gene matches: 6. The CDR3 is 13 amino acids. In germline, CDR1 is SQVTM, CDR2 ANQGSEA. This CDR3 is CSVEDRVWNGYTF. The CDR3 DNA reads TGCAGCGTTGAGGACAGGGTATGGAATGGCTACACCTTC.

The chain has TRBV14 and TRBJ1-4; D gene ambiguous. From germline, CDR1 is SGHDN and CDR2 FVKESK. Trimming took off 3 bases at V and 5 bases at J, with 16 bases between the two ends. CDR3 length: 16 residues. The CDR3 DNA sequence: TGTGCCAGCAGCCAGATAACTCCGACTGGGAATGAAAAACTGTTTTTT. As protein: CASSQITPTGNEKLFF.

This clone was recorded once. The V call is TRBV5-1, the J call TRBJ2-2; D not resolved. V was trimmed by 0 bases and J by 6 bases, leaving 9 bases between them. The CDR3 spans 14 residues. Germline V gives CDR1 SGHRS, CDR2 YFSETQ. The CDR3 sequence is CASSLAGLAGELFF. CDR3 DNA sequence: TGCGCCAGCAGCTTGGCCGGCCTGGCCGGGGAGCTGTTTTTT.

The table lists this clone with a count of one. The chain has TRBV5-1 and TRBJ2-1; D is ambiguous. Trimming left V 4 bases short and J 0 bases short, with 11 bases between. Germline V CDR1 and CDR2: SGHRS, YFSETQ. This CDR3 is 15 amino acids long. The CDR3 protein is CASSTQKSSYNEQFF. The CDR3 DNA follows: TGCGCCAGCAGCACCCAAAAAAGCTCCTACAATGAGCAGTTCTTC.

This chain joins TRBV5-1 and TRBJ1-1; TRBD1 might be the D (5 bases). V was pared by 2 bases and J by 5 bases, with 16 bases between. CDR1 and CDR2 (germline): SGHRS, YFSETQ. The CDR3 totals 15 residues. The CDR3 spells CASSFTYGAGTEAFF. Here the CDR3 DNA reads TGCGCCAGCAGCTTCACCTACGGGGCGGGAACTGAAGCTTTCTTT.

CDR3 in amino acids: CATSRDKGTLEAYEQYF. In nucleotides, the CDR3 is TGTGCCACCAGCAGAGATAAAGGGACACTGGAGGCCTACGAGCAGTACTTC. The chain has TRBV15 and TRBJ2-7; possibly TRBD1 for D (6 bases). There are 17 residues in the CDR3. CDR1 and CDR2 from the germline V gene are LNHNV and YYDKDF (reference sequence). The V end lost 0 bases, the J end lost 2 bases, and 17 bases lay between the germline ends.

This chain links TRBV5-1 with TRBJ2-7, with 9 bases lining up with TRBD1. Germline loops: CDR1 SGHRS, CDR2 YFSETQ. Trimming at V came to 0 bases and at J to 5 bases, leaving 6 bases not matched to a gene. The CDR3 extends over 15 amino acids. CDR3 protein: CASSLAGTGFDEQYF. DNA of the CDR3: TGCGCCAGCAGCTTGGCCGGGACAGGGTTCGACGAGCAGTACTTC. The full variable domain, completed using reference TRBV5-1 and TRBJ2-7, is KAGVTQTPRYLIKTRGQQVTLSCSPISGHRSVSWYQQTPGQGLQFLFEYFSETQRNKGNFPGRFSGRQFSNSRSEMNVSTLELGDSALYLCASSLAGTGFDEQYFGPGTRLTVT.

A word on this clone: At the DNA level, this CDR3 is encoded by other sequences in the same sample as well. This chain connects TRBV2 to TRBJ1-1, with TRBD1 identical over 7 bases. The germline V gene encodes CDR1 SNHLY and CDR2 FYNNEI. This CDR3 region has 13 residues. V lost 8 bases, J lost 0 bases, and 3 bases stayed unmatched. CDR3 loop: CASSGQMNTEAFF. The CDR3 bases are TGTGCCAGCTCGGGACAGATGAACACTGAAGCTTTCTTT.

The V call is TRBV6-6, the J call TRBJ1-2; D perhaps matches TRBD1 (6 bases). Trimming took off 6 bases at V and 6 bases at J, with 14 bases between the two ends. Germline CDR1 reads MNHNY; CDR2 reads SVGAGI (reference sequence). There are 13 residues in the CDR3. CDR3 bases: TGTGCCAGCAGACCTCGGGACACAAATGGCTACACCTTC. Translated: CASRPRDTNGYTF.

The rearrangement uses TRBV4-3 and TRBJ1-1; a weak D match, TRBD1 (6 bases). Trimming took 1 base from V and 0 from J, leaving 12 bases between them. This CDR3 spans 16 amino acids. Germline CDR1 and CDR2: LGHNA and YSLEER. The CDR3 protein is CASSQVGGAVNTEAFF. In DNA, the CDR3 is TGCGCCAGCAGCCAAGTGGGGGGGGCAGTGAACACTGAAGCTTTCTTT.

The chain combines TRBV11-2 with TRBJ2-7, with 10 bases lining up with TRBD1. Germline V gene lookup returns CDR1 SGHAT and CDR2 FQNNGV. The CDR3 covers 16 residues. The ends lost 1 base at V and 2 bases at J; junction bases unmatched: 5. DNA for the CDR3: TGTGCCAGCAGCTTAGGCGGGACAGGGGATACCTACGAGCAGTACTTC. This translates into CASSLGGTGDTYEQYF.

The chain uses TRBV4-1 and TRBJ2-7, with TRBD1 matching over 8 bases. Trimming removed 0 bases from V and 0 bases from J; junction bases left unmatched: 1. This CDR3 spans 15 amino acids. Germline V gene lookup returns CDR1 MGHRA and CDR2 YSYEKL. The chain's CDR3 is CASSQEGTGSYEQYF. The CDR3 coding sequence is TGCGCCAGCAGCCAAGAAGGGACAGGCTCCTACGAGCAGTACTTC.

The V call is TRBV19, the J call TRBJ1-3, with 7 bases lining up with TRBD1. This CDR3 is 15 amino acids long. CDR1 LNHDA and CDR2 SQIVND come from the germline V gene (reference sequence). Unmatched junction bases numbered 6, after V lost 6 bases and J lost 1 base. CDR3 sequence reads: CASREGALSGNTIYF. The CDR3 region has the DNA TGTGCCAGTAGAGAGGGGGCGCTTTCTGGAAACACCATATATTTT.

J is TRBJ1-2 and V is TRBV6-5, with 8 bases that match TRBD1. The ends lost 2 bases at V and 5 bases at J; junction bases unmatched: 1. Germline CDR1 is MNHEY and CDR2 is SVGAGI. The CDR3 sequence is 13 residues long. For the CDR3, the DNA is TGTGCCAGCAGTTACCACAGGGGGTATGGCTACACCTTC. Its protein is CASSYHRGYGYTF.

This sequence joins TRBV11-2 and TRBJ1-1; the D gene is possibly TRBD1 (6 bases). CDR3 length: 14 amino acids. Germline V gene lookup returns CDR1 SGHAT and CDR2 FQNNGV. Trimming removed 5 bases at V and 1 base at J, with 11 bases between. CDR3: CASSEQGGNTEAFF. The CDR3 DNA reads TGTGCCAGCAGCGAACAGGGAGGGAACACTGAAGCTTTCTTT.

The V and J genes are TRBV6-1 and TRBJ1-1, with D hard to call. The germline V gene encodes CDR1 MNHNS and CDR2 SASEGT. Trimming took 3 bases from V and 1 from J, leaving 6 bases between them. The CDR3 is made up of 13 amino acids. This CDR3 reads CASSETRNTEAFF. CDR3 bases: TGTGCCAGCAGTGAGACGCGGAACACTGAAGCTTTCTTT.

The CDR3 spells CASSLAWKGSTYEQYF. In nucleotides, the CDR3 is TGTGCCAGCAGCTTAGCTTGGAAGGGGTCGACCTACGAGCAGTACTTC. The chain employs TRBV7-9 and TRBJ2-7; TRBD1 might be the D (5 bases). Germline loops: CDR1 SEHNR, CDR2 FQNEAQ (reference sequence). The CDR3 sequence is 16 residues long. Trimming shortened V by 0 bases and J by 2 bases, and 14 bases separated the two germline ends. Full variable domain (rest looked up from reference TRBV7-9 and TRBJ2-7): DTGVSQNPRHKITKRGQNVTFRCDPISEHNRLYWYRQTLGQGPEFLTYFQNEAQLEKSRLLSDRFSAERPKGSFSTLEIQRTEQGDSAMYLCASSLAWKGSTYEQYFGPGTRLTVT.

Remarks on this clone: At one end, the junction sequence differs from germline, possibly due to a read error. V gene TRBV28 combines with J gene TRBJ1-6; D unclear. This CDR3 region has 14 residues. The germline gives CDR1 MDHEN, CDR2 SYDVKM. The CDR3, as DNA: TGTACCAGCAGAAGCCGGAGGCAGGATTCACCCCTCCACTTT. This sequence encodes CTSRSRRQDSPLHF.

The CDR3 loop is CASSLEFRGYGYTF. In DNA form, the CDR3 reads TGTGCCAGCAGCTTAGAGTTCCGCGGTTATGGCTACACCTTC. This chain connects TRBV5-4 to TRBJ1-2; no clear D. Germline V lookup: CDR1 SGHNT, CDR2 YYREEE (reference sequence). The CDR3 extends over 14 amino acids. V lost 2 bases and J 5 bases, leaving 13 bases between the germline ends.

V and J are TRBV11-2 and TRBJ2-7; 9 positions agree with TRBD1. The V gene's germline CDR1 is SGHAT and CDR2 FQNNGV. The CDR3 has 15 residues. V shed 5 bases and J 3 bases; nucleotides not matched to a gene: 8. The CDR3 DNA sequence: TGTGCCAGCAGCCCTCGGACAGGGGTTGGCTACGAGCAGTACTTC. This codes for CASSPRTGVGYEQYF.

This chain links TRBV2 with TRBJ2-3; D ambiguous. The CDR3 covers 12 residues. Germline V lookup: CDR1 SNHLY, CDR2 FYNNEI. Deletions cut 8 bases from V and 1 base from J, with 7 bases between. CDR3 nucleotide sequence: TGTGCCAGCCTGGCAGGCACAGATACGCAGTATTTT. It translates to CASLAGTDTQYF. Supplemented by reference TRBV2 and TRBJ2-3, the full variable domain reads EPEVTQTPSHQVTQMGQEVILRCVPISNHLYFYWYRQILGQKVEFLVSFYNNEISEKSEIFDDQFSVERPDGSNFTLKIRSTKLEDSAMYFCASLAGTDTQYFGPGTRLTVL.

This clone has a handful of counts. The chain combines TRBV9 with TRBJ1-5; possibly TRBD1 for D (6 bases). Per germline, CDR1 SGDLS and CDR2 YYNGEE. The CDR3 extends over 15 amino acids. The V and J ends lost 0 bases and 4 bases respectively, with 11 bases between them. The CDR3, as DNA: TGTGCCAGCAGCGTAGAGGGGGGGCTGAATCAGCCCCAGCATTTT. Encoded protein: CASSVEGGLNQPQHF.

This chain connects TRBV18 to TRBJ2-5; D ambiguous. V lost 6 bases, J lost 4 bases, and 9 bases lay in between. Looked up from germline, CDR1 is KGHSH and CDR2 is LQKENI. CDR3 length: 12 amino acids. CDR3: CASSMLGETQYF. As DNA, the CDR3 is TGTGCCAGCTCCATGCTAGGAGAGACCCAGTACTTC.